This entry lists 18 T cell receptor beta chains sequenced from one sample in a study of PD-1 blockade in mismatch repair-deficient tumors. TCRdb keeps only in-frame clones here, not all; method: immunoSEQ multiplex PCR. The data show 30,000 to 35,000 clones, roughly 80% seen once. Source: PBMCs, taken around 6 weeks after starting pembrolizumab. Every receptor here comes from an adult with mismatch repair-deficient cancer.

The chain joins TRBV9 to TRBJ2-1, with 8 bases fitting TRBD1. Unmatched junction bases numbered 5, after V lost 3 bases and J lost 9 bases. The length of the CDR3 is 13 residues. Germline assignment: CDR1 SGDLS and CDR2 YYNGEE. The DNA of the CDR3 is TGTGCCAGCAGCGCCGTCGACAGGGGTGAGCAGTTCTTC. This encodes CASSAVDRGEQFF.

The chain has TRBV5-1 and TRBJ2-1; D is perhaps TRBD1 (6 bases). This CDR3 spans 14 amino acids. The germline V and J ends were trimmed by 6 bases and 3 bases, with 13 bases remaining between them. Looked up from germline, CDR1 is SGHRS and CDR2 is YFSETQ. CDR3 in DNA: TGCGCCAGCAATCAGGGGAATGTCTACAATGAGCAGTTCTTC. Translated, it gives CASNQGNVYNEQFF.

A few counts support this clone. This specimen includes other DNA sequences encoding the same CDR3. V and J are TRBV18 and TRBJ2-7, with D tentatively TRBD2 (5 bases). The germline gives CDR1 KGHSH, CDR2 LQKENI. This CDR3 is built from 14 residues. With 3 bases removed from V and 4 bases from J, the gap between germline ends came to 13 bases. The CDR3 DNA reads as TGTGCCAGCTCACCGGTAGGCGGCGGGTACGAGCAGTACTTC. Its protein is CASSPVGGGYEQYF.

The CDR3 DNA reads as TGTGCCAGCAGAGATAACGGGGGCTCCTACGAGCAGTACTTC. As protein: CASRDNGGSYEQYF. The gene calls are TRBV5-4 and TRBJ2-7; tentative D call: TRBD2 (6 bases). Looked up from germline, CDR1 is SGHNT and CDR2 is YYREEE (reference sequence). V was cut by 5 bases and J by 0 bases, with 12 bases left in between. This CDR3 is 14 amino acids long.

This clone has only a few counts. DNA of the CDR3: TGCGCCAGCAGTGATCGGAAAAGCGGGAGTTACGAGCAGTACTTC. Translation gives CASSDRKSGSYEQYF. The chain couples TRBV10-1 to TRBJ2-7; 8 nucleotides align to TRBD2. V shed 3 bases and J 4 bases; nucleotides not matched to a gene: 8. Germline V gene data show CDR1 as WNHNN and CDR2 as SYGVQD (reference sequence). This CDR3 region has 15 residues.

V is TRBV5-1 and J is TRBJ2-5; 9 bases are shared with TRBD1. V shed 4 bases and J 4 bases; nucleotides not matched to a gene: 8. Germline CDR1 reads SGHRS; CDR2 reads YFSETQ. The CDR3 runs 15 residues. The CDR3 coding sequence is TGCGCCAGCAGCCTATTCCCGGGACAGGGAGAGACCCAGTACTTC. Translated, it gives CASSLFPGQGETQYF.

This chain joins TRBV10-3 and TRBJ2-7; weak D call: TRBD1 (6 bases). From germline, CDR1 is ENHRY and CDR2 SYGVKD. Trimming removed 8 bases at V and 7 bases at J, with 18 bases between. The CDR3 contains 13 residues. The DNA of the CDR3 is TGTGCCATCTCTCGAGGGGGTCCGGTAGAGCAGTACTTC. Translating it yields CAISRGGPVEQYF.

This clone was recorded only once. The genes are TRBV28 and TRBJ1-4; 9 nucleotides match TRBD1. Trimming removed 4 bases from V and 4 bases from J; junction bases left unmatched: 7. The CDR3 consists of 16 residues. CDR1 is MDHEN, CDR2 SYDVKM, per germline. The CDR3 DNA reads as TGTGCCAGCAGTTGGGGGACAGGGCAGTATAATGAAAAACTGTTTTTT. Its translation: CASSWGTGQYNEKLFF.

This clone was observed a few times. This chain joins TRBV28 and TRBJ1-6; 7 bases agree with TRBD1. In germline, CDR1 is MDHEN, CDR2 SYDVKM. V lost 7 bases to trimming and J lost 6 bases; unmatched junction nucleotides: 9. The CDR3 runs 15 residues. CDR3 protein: CASTPGRGPNSPLHF. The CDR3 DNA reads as TGTGCCAGCACCCCAGGTAGGGGGCCTAATTCACCCCTCCACTTT.

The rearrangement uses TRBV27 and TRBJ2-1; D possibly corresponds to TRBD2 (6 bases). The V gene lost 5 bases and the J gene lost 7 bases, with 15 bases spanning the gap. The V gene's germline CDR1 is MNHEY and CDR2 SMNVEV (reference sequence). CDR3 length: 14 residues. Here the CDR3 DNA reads TGTGCCAGCAGTCCCGAGACTAGTCGGAATGAGCAGTTCTTC. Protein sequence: CASSPETSRNEQFF.

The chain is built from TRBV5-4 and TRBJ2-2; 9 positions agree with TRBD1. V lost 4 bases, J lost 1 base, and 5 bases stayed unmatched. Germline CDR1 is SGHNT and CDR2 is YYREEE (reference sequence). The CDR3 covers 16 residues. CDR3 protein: CASSPGDRVNTGELFF. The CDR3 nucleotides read TGTGCCAGCAGCCCCGGGGACAGGGTGAACACCGGGGAGCTGTTTTTT.

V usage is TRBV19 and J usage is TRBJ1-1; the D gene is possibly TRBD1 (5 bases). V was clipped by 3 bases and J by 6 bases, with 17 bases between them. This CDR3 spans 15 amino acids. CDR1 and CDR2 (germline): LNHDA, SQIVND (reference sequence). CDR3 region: CASSMTRGRGAEAFF. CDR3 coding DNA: TGTGCCAGTAGTATGACGCGGGGTAGGGGAGCTGAAGCTTTCTTT.

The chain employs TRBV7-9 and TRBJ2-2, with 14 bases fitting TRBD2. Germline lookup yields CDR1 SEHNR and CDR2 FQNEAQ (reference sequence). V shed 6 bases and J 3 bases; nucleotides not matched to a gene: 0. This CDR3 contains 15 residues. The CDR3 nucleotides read TGTGCCAGCAGGACTAGCGGGAGGGACACCGGGGAGCTGTTTTTT. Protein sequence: CASRTSGRDTGELFF.

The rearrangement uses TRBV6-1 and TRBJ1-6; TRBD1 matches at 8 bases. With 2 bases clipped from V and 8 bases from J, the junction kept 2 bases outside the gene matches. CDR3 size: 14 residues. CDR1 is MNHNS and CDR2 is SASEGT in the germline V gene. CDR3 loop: CASSETGGDSPLHF. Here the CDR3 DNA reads TGTGCCAGCAGTGAAACAGGGGGTGATTCACCCCTCCACTTT.

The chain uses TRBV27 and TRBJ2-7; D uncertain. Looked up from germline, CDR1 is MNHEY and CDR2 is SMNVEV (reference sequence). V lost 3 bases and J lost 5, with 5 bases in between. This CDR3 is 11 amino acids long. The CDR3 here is CASSFEDEQYF. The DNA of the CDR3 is TGTGCCAGCAGTTTTGAGGACGAGCAGTACTTC.

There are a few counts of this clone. CDR3 coding DNA: TGCGCCAGCAGCCCCAGGGTTCCGGGCGGGGGTGAGCAGTACTTC. Translation: CASSPRVPGGGEQYF. The gene calls are TRBV4-1 and TRBJ2-7, with 7 bases that match TRBD2. V lost 4 bases and J lost 7; bases outside the gene matches: 13. Germline values: CDR1 MGHRA, CDR2 YSYEKL. The CDR3 extends over 15 amino acids.

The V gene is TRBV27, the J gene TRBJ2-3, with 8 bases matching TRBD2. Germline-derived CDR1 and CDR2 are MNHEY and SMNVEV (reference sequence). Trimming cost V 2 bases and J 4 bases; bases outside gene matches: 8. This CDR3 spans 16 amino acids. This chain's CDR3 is CASSLGPGGPADTQYF. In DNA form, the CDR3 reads TGTGCCAGCAGTTTAGGGCCGGGAGGGCCGGCAGATACGCAGTATTTT.

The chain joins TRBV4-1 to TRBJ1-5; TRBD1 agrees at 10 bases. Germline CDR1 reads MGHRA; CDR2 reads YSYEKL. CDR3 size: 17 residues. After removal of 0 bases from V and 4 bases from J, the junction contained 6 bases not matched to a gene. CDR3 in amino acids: CASSQEGVGQGNQPQHF. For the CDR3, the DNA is TGCGCCAGCAGCCAAGAAGGAGTGGGACAGGGGAATCAGCCCCAGCATTTT.